This TCR beta chain was captured in a study of human T cells and chemical hapten exposure. Within the library, unique molecular identifiers were attached to each individual cDNA molecule. Per the study methods: Sample-level TCR yields exhibited a median of about 96,000, with a range of about 20,000 to 690,600. In TCRdb, the RACE reads were re-called with MiXCR into one record per CDR3 protein. Clone size and V and J calls follow TCRdb, not the original study. The table has 60,000 to 90,000 distinct CDR3 sequences, roughly 7.9% seen once; the top ten hold around 1.7%. Time point indicated: healthy volunteer bleed at 6 weeks. Whole blood that had not been fractionated was the source of extracted total RNA. Comments on this clonotype: The antigen is not known.

CDR3 length: 14 amino acids. V was pared by 6 bases and J by 2 bases, with 12 bases between. The germline gives CDR1 ENHRY, CDR2 SYGVKD. Study-wide results and limits: DPC sensitization left the count of TCRs above 1 in 1000 unchanged.

Sequenced sample: whole blood. The sequence derives from a female donor in good health. Some clones in this sample may be carry-over from other donors' samples. The chain has TRBV10-3 and TRBJ2-3; D perhaps matches TRBD1 (6 bases). This CDR3 reads CAISQDSFTDTQYF. CDR3 DNA: TGTGCCATCAGCCAGGACAGTTTCACAGATACGCAGTATTTT.